This TCR beta chain was identified in a study of Ad26.COV2.S vaccination and SARS-CoV-2 variants. As to treatment: approximately 18 received Ad26.COV2.S at low or high dose, single or two shots; 5 received placebo; per-sample allocation not given. The samples date from day 63 after the first vaccine or placebo injection. CDR3 length equals 13 residues. Between the trimmed V and J ends, which lost 7 bases and 5 bases, there was a span of 14 bases. Germline V gene lookup returns CDR1 LNHDA and CDR2 SQIVND (reference sequence). Method: immunoSEQ multiplex PCR; TCRdb's copy keeps in-frame clones and lacks some. The table lists approximately 300,000 clones, approximately 86% of them singletons.

The source material was peripheral blood, sampled in a trial of Ad26.COV2.S vaccine versus placebo. The receptor was derived from a person aged 18-65 years who received the Ad26.COV2.S COVID-19 vaccine or a placebo. The V call is TRBV19, the J call TRBJ1-1; possible D gene TRBD1, 5 bases. In nucleotides, the CDR3 is TGTGCCAGTACCCGCAGGGATGTTACTGAAGCTTTCTTT. This sequence encodes CASTRRDVTEAFF.